The sequence of this TCR beta chain was determined in a study of T cell clonality in common variable immunodeficiency. This clone was counted at least ten times. The antigen is unknown. The missing CDR3 end, 3 residues past where the read stops, is filled in from the germline J gene. Study-level results: CVID subjects had higher TCRbeta clonality than healthy controls, most marked in about a third. Fewer TCRbeta clones were shared among CVID subjects than controls.

Profiling relied on immunoSEQ multiplex PCR, and the TCRdb table lists in-frame clones only, not all of them. The repertoire consists of fewer than 70,000 clones, none detected only once. Trimming left V 4 bases short and J 2 bases short, with 11 bases between. This CDR3 comprises 14 residues. CDR1 and CDR2 from the germline V gene are WNHNN and SYGVQD (reference sequence). The chain carries TRBV10-1 and TRBJ2-5, with D unclear. Sequencing input: peripheral blood mononuclear cells. This receptor was identified in a person aged 18 to 75 in good health. CDR3 sequence reads: CASSVTPGQETQYF. The part of the CDR3 DNA that was read is TGCGCCAGCAGTGTTACTCCGGGTCAAGAGACC.